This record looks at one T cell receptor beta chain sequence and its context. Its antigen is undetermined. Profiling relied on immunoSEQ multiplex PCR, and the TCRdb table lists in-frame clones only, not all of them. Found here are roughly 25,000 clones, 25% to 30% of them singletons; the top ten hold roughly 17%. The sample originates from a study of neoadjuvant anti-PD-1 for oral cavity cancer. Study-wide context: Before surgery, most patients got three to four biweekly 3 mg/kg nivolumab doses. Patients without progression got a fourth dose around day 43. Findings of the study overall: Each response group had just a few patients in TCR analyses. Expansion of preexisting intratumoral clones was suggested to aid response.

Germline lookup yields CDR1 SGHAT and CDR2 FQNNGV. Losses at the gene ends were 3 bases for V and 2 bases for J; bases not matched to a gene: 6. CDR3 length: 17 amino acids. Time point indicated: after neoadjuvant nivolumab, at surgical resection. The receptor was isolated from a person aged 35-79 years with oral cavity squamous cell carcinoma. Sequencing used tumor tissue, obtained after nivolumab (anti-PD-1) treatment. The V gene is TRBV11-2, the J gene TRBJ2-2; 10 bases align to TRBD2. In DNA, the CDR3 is TGTGCCAGCAGCTTGTATTCTAGCGGGGGAAACACCGGGGAGCTGTTTTTT. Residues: CASSLYSSGGNTGELFF.